Below are 19 T cell receptor beta chains sequenced from a single sample in a study of blood T cell repertoires in COVID-19. The protocol was immunoSEQ multiplex PCR, while the TCRdb copy is restricted to in-frame clones and leaves out a portion. The sample has about 29,000 clones; 85% to 90% are singletons. Source material: peripheral blood. Source of these receptors: a human donor with active COVID-19. The donor label of this sample is uncertain.

J is TRBJ2-1 and V is TRBV9; 10 positions match TRBD2. Germline trimming cut 4 bases from V and 5 bases from J; bases unmatched to any gene: 6. Germline CDR1 SGDLS, CDR2 YYNGEE. The CDR3 length is 15 residues. The CDR3 loop reads CASSPERGGHNEQFF. CDR3 nucleotides: TGTGCCAGCAGCCCCGAGCGGGGGGGTCACAATGAGCAGTTCTTC.

This rearrangement joins TRBV7-6 to TRBJ2-7, with D perhaps TRBD2 (5 bases). The CDR3 consists of 14 residues. From germline, CDR1 is SGHVS and CDR2 FNYEAQ. The germline V and J ends were trimmed by 1 base and 4 bases, with 11 bases remaining between them. Here the CDR3 DNA reads TGTGCCAGCAGCTTAGGGGGTGAGGGTTACGAGCAGTACTTC. The encoded protein is CASSLGGEGYEQYF.

The chain couples TRBV4-2 to TRBJ2-5; the D gene is possibly TRBD2 (5 bases). The CDR3 spans 16 residues. V lost 4 bases and J 4 bases, leaving 19 bases between the germline ends. CDR1 is LGHNA, CDR2 YNFKEQ, per germline. CDR3 region: CASSPQAAGGIETQYF. In nucleotides, the CDR3 is TGTGCCAGCAGCCCTCAAGCGGCGGGTGGGATAGAGACCCAGTACTTC.

CDR3 loop: CAWKRDRPYGYTF. CDR3 coding DNA: TGTGCCTGGAAACGGGACAGGCCCTATGGCTACACCTTC. The chain carries TRBV30 and TRBJ1-2, with TRBD1 identical over 8 bases. The germline CDR1 and CDR2 sequences are GTSNPN and SVGIG (reference sequence). The CDR3 covers 13 residues. V lost 4 bases and J lost 4; bases outside the gene matches: 5.

The V gene is TRBV5-1, the J gene TRBJ2-5; TRBD2 matches 15 bases. This CDR3 region has 16 residues. V lost 6 bases, J lost 2 bases, and 5 bases stayed unmatched. Germline V gene sequence: CDR1 SGHRS, CDR2 YFSETQ. CDR3 loop: CASTPGLAGGQETQYF. DNA for the CDR3: TGCGCCAGCACACCGGGACTAGCGGGGGGACAAGAGACCCAGTACTTC.

The J gene is TRBJ2-7, the V gene TRBV11-3; TRBD1 might be the D (6 bases). The CDR3 consists of 14 residues. The V gene lost 7 bases and the J gene lost 2 bases, with 15 bases spanning the gap. Looked up from germline, CDR1 is SGHNT and CDR2 is YENEEA. The CDR3 loop is CASMVGAGPYEQYF. CDR3 nucleotides: TGTGCCAGCATGGTGGGGGCGGGCCCCTACGAGCAGTACTTC.

The chain combines TRBV28 with TRBJ1-5, with a possible D match to TRBD1 (6 bases). The CDR3 runs 16 residues. From germline, CDR1 is MDHEN and CDR2 SYDVKM. Trimming removed 2 bases from V and 4 bases from J, with 15 bases in between. The CDR3 sequence: CASSLRTFDRNQPQHF. The CDR3 region has the DNA TGTGCCAGCAGTTTACGAACGTTCGACAGGAATCAGCCCCAGCATTTT.

The chain's CDR3 is CASSTAPGHANYGYTF. The CDR3 DNA sequence: TGTGCCAGTAGTACCGCCCCGGGACATGCTAACTATGGCTACACCTTC. This rearrangement joins TRBV19 to TRBJ1-2; possible D gene TRBD1, 6 bases. The V end was cut by 4 bases, the J end by 0 bases, with 15 bases between. Per the germline V gene, CDR1 is LNHDA and CDR2 is SQIVND (reference sequence). The CDR3 runs 16 residues. The whole variable domain, remainder taken from reference TRBV19 and TRBJ1-2, is DGGITQSPKYLFRKEGQNVTLSCEQNLNHDAMYWYRQDPGQGLRLIYYSQIVNDFQKGDIAEGYSVSREKKESFPLTVTSAQKNPTAFYLCASSTAPGHANYGYTFGSGTRLTVV.

The gene calls are TRBV18 and TRBJ2-7, with D maybe TRBD1 (5 bases). The CDR3 has 17 amino acids. Germline CDR1 and CDR2: KGHSH and LQKENI. V lost 0 bases, J lost 2 bases, and 17 bases lay in between. The CDR3 nucleotides read TGTGCCAGCTCACCACCCTTGTCGCGACAGAACGCCTACGAGCAGTACTTC. Translated, it gives CASSPPLSRQNAYEQYF.

The table lists this clone with a few counts. V gene TRBV3-1 (or the pseudogene TRBV3-2) combines with J gene TRBJ1-3; 9 nucleotides match TRBD1. CDR3 size: 18 residues. Germline values: CDR1 LGHDT, CDR2 YNNKEL (reference sequence). V lost 1 base and J lost 4; bases outside the gene matches: 11. CDR3: CASSQGKGQGSKGNTIYF. CDR3 bases: TGTGCCAGCAGCCAAGGAAAGGGACAGGGCTCGAAAGGAAACACCATATATTTT.

The chain combines TRBV2 with TRBJ2-7, with D hard to call. The CDR3 is 16 amino acids. Trimming took 2 bases from V and 4 from J, leaving 18 bases between them. From germline, CDR1 is SNHLY and CDR2 FYNNEI. The CDR3 spells CASSEMASPTLYEQYF. The DNA of the CDR3 is TGTGCCAGCAGTGAAATGGCTTCCCCGACATTATACGAGCAGTACTTC. The complete variable domain, with remaining parts taken from reference TRBV2 and TRBJ2-7, reads EPEVTQTPSHQVTQMGQEVILRCVPISNHLYFYWYRQILGQKVEFLVSFYNNEISEKSEIFDDQFSVERPDGSNFTLKIRSTKLEDSAMYFCASSEMASPTLYEQYFGPGTRLTVT.

This rearrangement joins TRBV3-1 (or the pseudogene TRBV3-2) to TRBJ2-7; 7 nucleotides align to TRBD1. V gave up 4 bases and J gave up 4 bases; unmatched junction bases: 7. Germline-derived CDR1 and CDR2 are LGHDT and YNNKEL (reference sequence). The CDR3 consists of 14 residues. CDR3 amino acids: CASSLGQAKYEQYF. The DNA of the CDR3 is TGTGCCAGCAGCCTAGGACAGGCGAAATACGAGCAGTACTTC.

This clone occurred once. V usage is TRBV7-9 and J usage is TRBJ1-2; TRBD1 might be the D (5 bases). CDR1 is SEHNR, CDR2 FQNEAQ, per germline (reference sequence). The length of the CDR3 is 14 residues. The V and J ends lost 5 bases and 1 base respectively, with 11 bases between them. The CDR3 DNA follows: TGTGCCAGCAGCCCCGCTGACAGTAACTATGGCTACACCTTC. It specifies CASSPADSNYGYTF.

The chain carries TRBV7-2 and TRBJ2-1; 9 bases map to TRBD2. Germline-derived CDR1 and CDR2 are SGHTA and FQGNSA. With 2 bases clipped from V and 7 bases from J, the junction kept 9 bases outside the gene matches. This CDR3 spans 16 amino acids. The CDR3 here is CASSLLGGRAENEQFF. The CDR3 nucleotides read TGTGCCAGCAGCTTATTGGGCGGGAGGGCCGAGAATGAGCAGTTCTTC.

The chain employs TRBV28 and TRBJ1-2, with a weak D call TRBD1 (5 bases). Trimming pared 5 bases from V and 6 bases from J, leaving 10 bases between. Germline V gives CDR1 MDHEN, CDR2 SYDVKM. This CDR3 is 12 amino acids long. The CDR3 DNA reads as TGTGCCAGCAGTAGCGAAGGGGATGGCTACACCTTC. Protein sequence: CASSSEGDGYTF.

The rearrangement uses TRBV5-1 and TRBJ2-2, with TRBD1 identical over 7 bases. Germline loops: CDR1 SGHRS, CDR2 YFSETQ. Losses at the gene ends were 4 bases for V and 7 bases for J; bases not matched to a gene: 10. The CDR3 length is 15 residues. In nucleotides, the CDR3 is TGCGCCAGCAGCCCAACAGGGGAGAAGGTCGGGGAGCTGTTTTTT. Protein: CASSPTGEKVGELFF.

This chain uses TRBV19 with TRBJ2-7; possibly TRBD1 for D (6 bases). The CDR3 spans 15 residues. V was trimmed by 5 bases and J by 12 bases, leaving 26 bases between them. Germline CDR1 is LNHDA and CDR2 is SQIVND (reference sequence). CDR3 loop: CASSATNRGSPVWYF. For the CDR3, the DNA is TGTGCCAGTAGTGCTACAAATAGGGGGTCCCCGGTATGGTACTTC.

V usage is TRBV5-1 and J usage is TRBJ1-4, with 9 bases matching TRBD1. CDR1 SGHRS and CDR2 YFSETQ come from the germline V gene. The CDR3 contains 15 residues. V trimming: 0 bases; J trimming: 5 bases; junction bases outside the gene matches: 2. CDR3 coding DNA: TGCGCCAGCAGCTTGGCCGGGACAGGGAATGAAAAACTGTTTTTT. Encoded protein: CASSLAGTGNEKLFF.

The chain is built from TRBV28 and TRBJ2-4; D gene unclear. CDR1 is MDHEN and CDR2 is SYDVKM in the germline V gene. The CDR3 extends over 10 amino acids. V lost 8 bases, J lost 11 bases, and 10 bases lay in between. CDR3 in amino acids: CASGHSLQYF. The CDR3 DNA reads as TGTGCCAGCGGGCACAGCCTTCAGTACTTC.